This TCR beta chain was found in a study of brain T cells in children with intractable seizures. Details on this clone: Antigen unknown.

The sequenced cases were selected for having the highest brain T cell transcript signatures. At least one anti-epileptic drug was given before surgery. Repertoires were generated with immunoSEQ multiplex PCR, while TCRdb's copy carries only in-frame clones and drops some. The sample records 78,000 or so clones, more than 75% being singletons. V was clipped by 4 bases and J by 6 bases, with 17 bases between them. The CDR3 extends over 14 amino acids. Germline V gene lookup returns CDR1 SGDLS and CDR2 YYNGEE. Study findings and constraints: Absence of clones before surgery may stem from lower sequencing depth. HCMV serostatus was not known, and viral specificity came from CDR3 similarity only.

The chain links TRBV9 to TRBJ2-7, with D tentatively TRBD2 (6 bases). This TCR derives from a girl aged 2 to 9 with Rasmussen encephalitis and intractable seizures. The sample in question was peripheral blood, obtained at surgery. CDR3 DNA sequence: TGTGCCAGCAGCCCCTGGGGGGAGGAGGGCGAGCAGTACTTC. Translation: CASSPWGEEGEQYF.